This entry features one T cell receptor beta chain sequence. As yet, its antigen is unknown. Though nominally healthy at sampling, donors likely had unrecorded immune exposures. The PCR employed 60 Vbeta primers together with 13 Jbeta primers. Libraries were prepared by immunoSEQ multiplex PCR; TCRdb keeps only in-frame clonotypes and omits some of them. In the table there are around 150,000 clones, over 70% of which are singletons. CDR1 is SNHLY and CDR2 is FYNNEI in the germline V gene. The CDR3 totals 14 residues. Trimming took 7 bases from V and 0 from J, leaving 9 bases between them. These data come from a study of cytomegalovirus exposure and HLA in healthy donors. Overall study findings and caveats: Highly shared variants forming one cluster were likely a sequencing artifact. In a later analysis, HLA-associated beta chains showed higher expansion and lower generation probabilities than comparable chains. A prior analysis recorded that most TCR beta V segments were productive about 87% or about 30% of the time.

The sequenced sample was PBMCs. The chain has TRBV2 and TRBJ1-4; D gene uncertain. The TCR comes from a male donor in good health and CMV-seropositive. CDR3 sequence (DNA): TGTGCCAGCACTGATACTTCAACTAATGAAAAACTGTTTTTT. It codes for CASTDTSTNEKLFF.